This T cell receptor beta chain was observed in a study of patients with pleural tuberculosis. TCRdb analysed the reads with MiXCR anew, one entry per CDR3 protein. This table holds about 50,000 distinct CDR3 sequences, approximately 7.9% found once. This clonotype occurred many times. The origin of this receptor is a human donor with pleural tuberculosis.

CDR3 nucleotide sequence: TGTGCCAGCAGTGGACCGGGACGGATTAATGAAAAACTGTTTTTT. As protein: CASSGPGRINEKLFF. This rearrangement joins TRBV6-1 to TRBJ1-4; maybe TRBD1 (5 bases). The V end lost 4 bases, the J end lost 4 bases, and 13 bases lay between the germline ends. The CDR3 contains 15 residues. The germline V gene has CDR1 MNHNS and CDR2 SASEGT.